This T cell receptor beta chain was identified in a study of T cells in Graves' hyperthyroidism and ophthalmopathy. This CDR3 comprises 18 residues. Trimming removed 0 bases from V and 7 bases from J; junction bases left unmatched: 12. The germline CDR1 and CDR2 sequences are MGHRA and YSYEKL. The source material, RNA transcripts, was used to amplify TCR beta CDR3 regions. Primed by the HTBI set, a first-round RT-PCR was run on the TCR CDR3. TCRdb redid the calling of the multiplex PCR reads with MiXCR, one entry per CDR3 protein. The sample records approximately 370,000 distinct CDR3 sequences, about a sixth being singletons. Reasons for excluding patients were uncontrolled infection, other autoimmune disease, pregnancy or lactation. Every diagnosis used clinical symptoms, serum thyroxine and TRAb, thyroid ultrasound and orbital computed tomography. The PBMCs were sourced from fresh peripheral blood (about 10 ml).

The sequencing input was blood. The source of this sequence is a young woman with Graves' hyperthyroidism that later progressed to Graves' ophthalmopathy. The chain recombines TRBV4-1 with TRBJ1-6, with 7 positions matching TRBD1. This CDR3 reads CASSQDFTTGTFNSPLHF. The CDR3 region has the DNA TGCGCCAGCAGCCAAGACTTTACGACAGGGACATTCAATTCACCCCTCCACTTT.